Each of the 22 T cell receptor beta chains below was sequenced from the same sample in a study of metastatic and nonmetastatic thyroid tumors. Thyroid surgery was performed in patients who had received no treatment beforehand. Through MiXCR, TCRdb re-clonotyped the PCR reads. The data hold about 33,000 clones, with under 14% observed a single time. Source material: blood. Every receptor here comes from a female donor with papillary thyroid cancer or a benign thyroid nodule (not recorded which). Some clones in this sample may be carry-over from other donors' samples.

At least ten counts were recorded for this clone. CDR3 nucleotide sequence: TGTGCCAGCAGCCCTACCCGGGACAGCCCCTATGGCTACACCTTC. Amino acid sequence: CASSPTRDSPYGYTF. The chain employs TRBV7-2 and TRBJ1-2; TRBD1 agrees at 7 bases. The CDR3 is 15 residues long. Unmatched junction bases numbered 10, after V lost 5 bases and J lost 4 bases. The germline gives CDR1 SGHTA, CDR2 FQGNSA. Full variable domain (rest looked up from reference TRBV7-2 and TRBJ1-2): GAGVSQSPSNKVTEKGKDVELRCDPISGHTALYWYRQSLGQGLEFLIYFQGNSAPDKSGLPSDRFSAERTGGSVSTLTIQRTQQEDSAVYLCASSPTRDSPYGYTFGSGTRLTVV.

The table lists this clone with many counts. The chain employs TRBV6-1 and TRBJ1-5; 7 bases agree with TRBD1. The CDR3 length is 12 residues. Germline CDR1 is MNHNS and CDR2 is SASEGT. V lost 6 bases, J lost 4 bases, and 0 bases stayed unmatched. The CDR3 DNA is TGTGCCAGCAGACAGGGGAATCAGCCCCAGCATTTT. Amino acids: CASRQGNQPQHF.

There are many counts of this clone. V gene TRBV9 combines with J gene TRBJ2-7, with TRBD2 as a possible D gene (5 bases). Trimming removed 3 bases at V and 1 base at J, with 5 bases between. The CDR3 runs 12 residues. Looked up from germline, CDR1 is SGDLS and CDR2 is YYNGEE. Here the CDR3 reads CASSGGSYEQYF. Written as DNA, the CDR3 is TGTGCCAGCAGCGGAGGGTCCTACGAGCAGTACTTC. Full variable domain (rest looked up from reference TRBV9 and TRBJ2-7): DSGVTQTPKHLITATGQRVTLRCSPRSGDLSVYWYQQSLDQGLQFLIQYYNGEERAKGNILERFSAQQFPDLHSELNLSSLELGDSALYFCASSGGSYEQYFGPGTRLTVT.

There are many counts of this clone. This sequence joins TRBV12-3 or TRBV12-4 and TRBJ1-1; 9 bases match TRBD1. The J segment lost 5 bases and the V segment lost 1 base, leaving 2 bases of the junction unmatched. The CDR3 is 14 amino acids. This CDR3 reads CASSLVTGGTEAFF. For the CDR3, the DNA is TGTGCCAGCAGTTTAGTGACAGGGGGAACTGAAGCTTTCTTT.

This clone came up many times. V and J are TRBV2 and TRBJ2-2, with D possibly being TRBD2 (6 bases). Trimming shortened V by 8 bases and J by 0 bases, and 16 bases separated the two germline ends. Germline V CDR1 and CDR2: SNHLY, FYNNEI. The CDR3 contains 16 residues. The CDR3 region is CASDLGGFANTGELFF. The CDR3 bases are TGTGCCAGCGACCTAGGAGGGTTCGCGAACACCGGGGAGCTGTTTTTT.

This clone was observed many times. The rearrangement uses TRBV11-3 and TRBJ1-1, with D perhaps TRBD1 (5 bases). The ends were cut back, 0 bases at V and 4 bases at J, with 9 bases in the middle. The CDR3 runs 14 residues. Germline-derived CDR1 and CDR2 are SGHNT and YENEEA. CDR3 residues: CASSLDRGGTEAFF. As DNA, the CDR3 is TGTGCCAGCAGCTTAGATAGGGGAGGCACTGAAGCTTTCTTT.

The chain uses TRBV7-8 and TRBJ2-7, with 9 bases that match TRBD2. The germline V gene has CDR1 SGHVS and CDR2 FQNEAQ. With V trimmed by 0 bases and J by 0 bases, 3 bases remained unmatched. This CDR3 comprises 16 residues. CDR3 sequence reads: CASSLALAGLSYEQYF. In nucleotides, the CDR3 is TGTGCCAGCAGCTTAGCGCTAGCGGGGCTCTCCTACGAGCAGTACTTC.

This clone was observed many times. This rearrangement joins TRBV7-9 to TRBJ2-3; the D gene is possibly TRBD1 (6 bases). CDR3 length: 17 residues. Germline V gene lookup returns CDR1 SEHNR and CDR2 FQNEAQ (reference sequence). Between the trimmed V and J ends, which lost 5 bases and 2 bases, there was a span of 20 bases. The CDR3 is CASSVIEGWGLTDTQYF. CDR3 nucleotide sequence: TGTGCCAGCAGCGTCATTGAGGGTTGGGGGCTCACAGATACGCAGTATTTT.

This clone has just one count. The gene calls are TRBV7-2 and TRBJ2-7, with 8 nucleotides matching TRBD1. J lost 3 bases, V lost 5 bases, and 9 bases had no gene match. Germline-derived CDR1 and CDR2 are SGHTA and FQGNSA. The CDR3 has 15 amino acids. The CDR3 region has the DNA TGTGCCAGCAGCCGAACCGGGACAGGTGTCTACGAGCAGTACGTC. The encoded protein is CASSRTGTGVYEQYV.

In this sample, this clone turned up many times. V usage is TRBV10-1 and J usage is TRBJ2-3; 7 bases agree with TRBD1. Per the germline V gene, CDR1 is WNHNN and CDR2 is SYGVQD (reference sequence). The CDR3 length is 16 residues. Trimming removed 0 bases from V and 6 bases from J; junction bases left unmatched: 9. CDR3 amino acids: CASSESRGQLYDTQYF. In nucleotides, the CDR3 is TGCGCCAGCAGTGAGTCTCGGGGACAGCTATACGATACGCAGTATTTT.

By share, this clone ranks as medium-sized. The chain combines TRBV28 with TRBJ2-7; a weak D match, TRBD2 (5 bases). The CDR3 covers 14 residues. The V gene lost 5 bases and the J gene lost 3 bases, with 14 bases spanning the gap. CDR1 and CDR2 from the germline V gene are MDHEN and SYDVKM. CDR3 sequence: CASSPDSPYYEQYF. The CDR3, as DNA: TGTGCCAGCAGTCCGGACTCCCCATACTACGAGCAGTACTTC.

This clone was seen at least ten times. CDR3 DNA: TGCGCCAGCAGTGAGGGGGCGGGAGAGACAGATACGCAGTATTTT. Protein product: CASSEGAGETDTQYF. V usage is TRBV10-1 and J usage is TRBJ2-3; TRBD2 agrees at 7 bases. Germline V gives CDR1 WNHNN, CDR2 SYGVQD (reference sequence). This CDR3 is 15 amino acids long. The V and J ends lost 2 bases and 3 bases, in that order; junction bases with no gene match: 5.

This clone came up many times. The chain has TRBV4-3 and TRBJ2-6; possibly TRBD2 for D (5 bases). The germline CDR1 and CDR2 sequences are LGHNA and YSLEER. V dropped 0 bases and J dropped 3 bases, with 15 bases sitting between them. The CDR3 length is 18 residues. CDR3 amino acids: CASSQDSVDILGANVLTF. CDR3 coding DNA: TGCGCCAGCAGCCAAGATAGCGTCGACATCCTTGGGGCCAACGTCCTGACTTTC.

This clone is medium-sized. The rearrangement joins TRBV6-1 to TRBJ1-2; D is ambiguous. The CDR3 is 14 residues long. Germline V gives CDR1 MNHNS, CDR2 SASEGT. Trimming removed 2 bases from V and 4 bases from J, with 11 bases in between. CDR3 DNA sequence: TGTGCCAGCAGTGAAAGAGTAGGAACCTATGGCTACACCTTC. It yields the protein CASSERVGTYGYTF.

This clone was detected many times. The rearrangement uses TRBV7-2 and TRBJ1-1; 7 nucleotides line up with TRBD1. This CDR3 region has 13 residues. With V trimmed by 4 bases and J by 3 bases, 2 bases remained unmatched. Looked up from germline, CDR1 is SGHTA and CDR2 is FQGNSA. The CDR3 spells CASSSTGHTEAFF. The CDR3 bases are TGTGCCAGCAGCTCGACAGGGCACACTGAAGCTTTCTTT.

This clone showed up many times. The identical CDR3 is also encoded by other nucleotide sequences in the sample. The chain recombines TRBV5-4 with TRBJ2-3; 9 nucleotides match TRBD2. The trim removed 3 bases at V and 0 bases at J, leaving 2 bases unmatched. The CDR3 runs to 15 residues. Germline CDR1 SGHNT, CDR2 YYREEE (reference sequence). For the CDR3, the DNA is TGTGCCAGCAGCTCCACTAGCGGGAGCACAGATACGCAGTATTTT. Its translation is CASSSTSGSTDTQYF.

This clone was detected only a few times. The rearrangement links TRBV28 to TRBJ2-7, with 7 positions matching TRBD1. Germline CDR1 reads MDHEN; CDR2 reads SYDVKM. The CDR3 covers 12 residues. After removal of 6 bases from V and 5 bases from J, the junction contained 4 bases not matched to a gene. CDR3 bases: TGTGCCAGCAGCACGACAGGGAACGAGCAGTACTTC. Translating gives CASSTTGNEQYF.

This clone showed up many times. V is TRBV30 and J is TRBJ2-3, with D perhaps matching TRBD1 or TRBD2 (6 bases each). Trimming shortened V by 1 base and J by 4 bases, and 12 bases separated the two germline ends. CDR3 size: 14 residues. The germline V gene has CDR1 GTSNPN and CDR2 SVGIG (reference sequence). The CDR3 sequence: CAWSGLGGPDTQYF. The CDR3 region has the DNA TGTGCCTGGAGTGGTTTGGGGGGCCCAGATACGCAGTATTTT.

This clone was seen a few times. The V call is TRBV5-1, the J call TRBJ1-1, with TRBD1 matching 8 bases. Per the germline V gene, CDR1 is SGHRS and CDR2 is YFSETQ. This CDR3 has 14 residues. The ends lost 3 bases at V and 0 bases at J; junction bases unmatched: 1. This CDR3 is CASSSGQVNTEAFF. For the CDR3, the DNA is TGCGCCAGCAGCTCGGGACAGGTGAACACTGAAGCTTTCTTT.

The table lists this clone with many counts. This chain links TRBV7-9 with TRBJ2-3; the D is unclear. CDR1 is SEHNR, CDR2 FQNEAQ, per germline (reference sequence). V was trimmed by 1 base and J by 0 bases, leaving 5 bases between them. CDR3 size: 14 residues. DNA of the CDR3: TGTGCCAGCAGCTTAGTGGCCAGCACAGATACGCAGTATTTT. Its translation is CASSLVASTDTQYF.

The table lists this clone with many counts. The rearrangement joins TRBV9 to TRBJ2-2; D is possibly TRBD2 (5 bases). Trimming removed 7 bases at V and 5 bases at J, with 15 bases between. CDR1 and CDR2 from the germline V gene are SGDLS and YYNGEE. The CDR3 loop spans 14 amino acids. The CDR3 nucleotides are TGTGCCAGCGGCCGGGGAGAGGGAACCGGGGAGCTGTTTTTT. It translates to CASGRGEGTGELFF.

This clone was counted many times. The CDR3 carries no conserved terminal phenylalanine or tryptophan, so it likely arises from a read error. The V gene is TRBV11-1, the J gene TRBJ1-5, with D possibly matching TRBD1 (5 bases). Trimming shortened V by 0 bases and J by 2 bases, and 11 bases separated the two germline ends. There are 16 residues in the CDR3. Germline loops: CDR1 SGHAT, CDR2 FQDESV (reference sequence). DNA of the CDR3: TGTGCCAGCAGCTTAGCGGGGGGAGGCGGCAATCAGCCCCAGCATCTT. Its protein is CASSLAGGGGNQPQHL.